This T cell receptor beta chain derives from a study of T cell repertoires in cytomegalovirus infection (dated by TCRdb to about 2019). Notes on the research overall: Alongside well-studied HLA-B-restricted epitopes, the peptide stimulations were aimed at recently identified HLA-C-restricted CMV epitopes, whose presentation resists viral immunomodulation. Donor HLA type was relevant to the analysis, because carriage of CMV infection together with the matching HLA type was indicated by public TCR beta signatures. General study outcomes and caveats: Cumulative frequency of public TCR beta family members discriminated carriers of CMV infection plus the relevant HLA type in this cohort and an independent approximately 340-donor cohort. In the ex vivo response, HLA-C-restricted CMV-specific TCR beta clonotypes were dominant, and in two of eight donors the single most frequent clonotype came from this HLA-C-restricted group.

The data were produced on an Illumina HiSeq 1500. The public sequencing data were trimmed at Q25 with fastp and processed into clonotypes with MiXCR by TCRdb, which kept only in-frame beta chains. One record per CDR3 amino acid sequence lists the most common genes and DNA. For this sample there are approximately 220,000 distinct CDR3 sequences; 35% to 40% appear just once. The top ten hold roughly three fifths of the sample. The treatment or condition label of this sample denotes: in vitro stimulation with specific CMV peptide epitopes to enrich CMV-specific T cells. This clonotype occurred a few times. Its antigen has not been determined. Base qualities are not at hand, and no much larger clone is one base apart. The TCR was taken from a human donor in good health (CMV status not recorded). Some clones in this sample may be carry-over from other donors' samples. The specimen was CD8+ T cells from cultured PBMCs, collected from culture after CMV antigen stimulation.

The encoded CDR3 is CASSAGQRPFYGYTF. The nucleotide sequence is TGTGCCAGCAGCGCGGGACAGAGACCTTTCTATGGCTACACCTTC. The chain uses TRBV7-6 and TRBJ1-2; 7 middle bases align to TRBD1. According to the germline V gene, CDR1 reads SGHVS and CDR2 reads FNYEAQ. Germline trimming: 5 bases from V, 4 bases from J; junction bases outside gene matches: 10. From its cysteine to its phenylalanine, the CDR3 spans 15 amino acids. The DNA shown is the 45-base CDR3, in frame from base 1.